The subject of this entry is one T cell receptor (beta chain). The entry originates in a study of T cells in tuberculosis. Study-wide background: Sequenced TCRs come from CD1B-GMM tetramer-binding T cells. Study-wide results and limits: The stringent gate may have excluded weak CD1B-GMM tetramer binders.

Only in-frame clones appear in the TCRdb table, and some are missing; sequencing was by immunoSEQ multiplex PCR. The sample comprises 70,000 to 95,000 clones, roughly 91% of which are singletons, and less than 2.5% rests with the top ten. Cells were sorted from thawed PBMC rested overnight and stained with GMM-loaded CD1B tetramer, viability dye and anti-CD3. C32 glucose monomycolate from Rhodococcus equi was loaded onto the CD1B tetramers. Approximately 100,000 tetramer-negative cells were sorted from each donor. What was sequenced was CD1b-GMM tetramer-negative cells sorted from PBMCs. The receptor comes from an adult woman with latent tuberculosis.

The CDR3 DNA is TGTGCCAGCAGTTTTGGGGGGGCTCGTAACAATGAGCAGTTCTTC. Translating it yields CASSFGGARNNEQFF. The chain carries TRBV28 and TRBJ2-1, with D perhaps TRBD2 (7 bases). The germline gives CDR1 MDHEN, CDR2 SYDVKM. V was pared by 3 bases and J by 5 bases, with 14 bases between. This CDR3 contains 15 residues.